The TCR beta chain under discussion was sequenced for a study of blood T cell repertoires in COVID-19. Study details: Samples of COVID-19 (acute and convalescent) were obtained from the United States, Italy and Spain.

Patients at the Seattle site were enrolled during active infection and followed longitudinally. Data came from immunoSEQ multiplex PCR; TCRdb stores just in-frame clones and leaves some out. The data hold about 360,000 clones, with 86% observed a single time. CDR1 and CDR2 from the germline V gene are KGHSH and LQKENI. V was cut by 2 bases and J by 3 bases, with 16 bases left in between. The CDR3 length is 16 residues. The table lists this clone with a few counts. The chain recombines TRBV18 with TRBJ1-2; D remains unclear. What was sequenced was peripheral blood. This sequence was found in a woman aged 55 to 70 with COVID-19, enrolled during active disease. The CDR3 reads CASSPSRGSEDYGYTF. Written as DNA, the CDR3 is TGTGCCAGCTCACCATCTCGAGGGAGTGAGGACTATGGCTACACCTTC.